This TCR beta chain emerged from a study of blood T cell repertoires in COVID-19. The CDR3 is made up of 15 amino acids. Germline lookup yields CDR1 SGHRS and CDR2 YFSETQ. The ends were cut back, 0 bases at V and 7 bases at J, with 13 bases in the middle. Sequencing was performed with immunoSEQ multiplex PCR; in TCRdb, only in-frame clones are kept and a portion is missing. There are more than 85,000 clones in the sample; about 87% occur only once, and 2.5% to 3.5% lies in the top ten. This clonotype was obtained from a man between 50 and 59 years old with active or convalescent COVID-19. Sample: peripheral blood. The V call is TRBV5-1, the J call TRBJ1-4; the D gene is possibly TRBD1 (5 bases). In DNA, the CDR3 is TGCGCCAGCAGCTTGGATGGGGGGGTGCGTGAAAAACTGTTTTTT. It specifies CASSLDGGVREKLFF.